These T cell receptor beta chains were read from a single sample in a study of tumor-infiltrating lymphocytes in localized non-small cell lung cancer. Generated by immunoSEQ multiplex PCR, the TCRdb table keeps only in-frame clones and is missing some. The profile shows around 12,000 clones, about 78% of them singletons. What was sequenced was uninvolved lung tissue not adjacent to the tumor. The receptors shown here come from a human donor with non-small cell lung cancer. Both conserved end residues are part of each CDR3. Fields, in order: clone size, D gene, J gene, V gene, CDR3 DNA, CDR3 protein. A D gene is named only where the DNA matches it firmly. Part of the rows lack a size; the others show once, few, many or a class for expanded clones.

clone_size: .
d_call: .
j_call: TRBJ1-2
v_call: TRBV4-2
cdr3_nt: TGTGCCAGCAGCCAAGTTGGGGTAGGCAGGAATAATGGCTACACCTTC
cdr3_aa: CASSQVGVGRNNGYTF

clone_size: .
d_call: TRBD1
j_call: TRBJ1-1
v_call: TRBV4-2
cdr3_nt: TGTGCCAGCAGCCGCCGAGGACAGGGGGAGTGGAGTGACACTGAAGCTTTCTTT
cdr3_aa: CASSRRGQGEWSDTEAFF

clone_size: .
d_call: TRBD2
j_call: TRBJ2-4
v_call: TRBV28
cdr3_nt: TGTGCCAGCAGTGTAAGCGGGAGTACCAAAAACATTCAGTACTTC
cdr3_aa: CASSVSGSTKNIQYF

clone_size: .
d_call: .
j_call: TRBJ2-5
v_call: TRBV14
cdr3_nt: TGTGCCAGCAGCCAAGATAACGAAGAGACCCAGTACTTC
cdr3_aa: CASSQDNEETQYF

clone_size: .
d_call: TRBD2
j_call: TRBJ2-7
v_call: TRBV5-1
cdr3_nt: TGCGCCAGCAGCTTGGGAGCTAGCGGGGGAGTAGGGGAGCAGTACTTC
cdr3_aa: CASSLGASGGVGEQYF

clone_size: .
d_call: TRBD1
j_call: TRBJ1-2
v_call: TRBV6-1
cdr3_nt: TGTGCCAGCAGTGTCGGACAGGGGGGAATTGGCTACACCTTC
cdr3_aa: CASSVGQGGIGYTF

clone_size: .
d_call: TRBD2
j_call: TRBJ2-5
v_call: TRBV4-2
cdr3_nt: TGTGCCAGCAGCCAAGATCGGGGGGGCCAAGAGACCCAGTACTTC
cdr3_aa: CASSQDRGGQETQYF

clone_size: .
d_call: .
j_call: TRBJ1-1
v_call: TRBV5-1
cdr3_nt: TGCGCCAGCAGCAACCCCCGAGTTGGCACTGAAGCTTTCTTT
cdr3_aa: CASSNPRVGTEAFF

clone_size: .
d_call: .
j_call: TRBJ1-5
v_call: TRBV5-1
cdr3_nt: TGCGCCAGCAGCCCTGGGACCGGGAATCAGCCCCAGCATTTT
cdr3_aa: CASSPGTGNQPQHF

clone_size: .
d_call: .
j_call: TRBJ1-2
v_call: TRBV4-3
cdr3_nt: TGCGCCAGCAGCCAAGAGCCAGGGCCCTCTTGGGGCTACACCTTC
cdr3_aa: CASSQEPGPSWGYTF

clone_size: .
d_call: .
j_call: TRBJ2-1
v_call: TRBV5-1
cdr3_nt: TGCGCCAGCAGCTTCGCTCTGTCCGATGAGCAGTTCTTC
cdr3_aa: CASSFALSDEQFF

clone_size: medium-sized
d_call: TRBD1
j_call: TRBJ1-1
v_call: TRBV27
cdr3_nt: TGTGCCAGCAGTCGAACGGGGACAGTGAACACTGAAGCTTTCTTT
cdr3_aa: CASSRTGTVNTEAFF

clone_size: .
d_call: .
j_call: TRBJ2-2
v_call: TRBV28
cdr3_nt: TGTGCCAGCAATCTCGAAATGGGGTACACCGGGGAGCTGTTTTTT
cdr3_aa: CASNLEMGYTGELFF

clone_size: .
d_call: TRBD1
j_call: TRBJ1-2
v_call: TRBV2
cdr3_nt: TGTGCCAGCAGTCCGGACAGGGTCGGTGGCTACACCTTC
cdr3_aa: CASSPDRVGGYTF

clone_size: few
d_call: .
j_call: TRBJ2-2
v_call: TRBV10-1
cdr3_nt: TGCGCCAGCAGTGAGAACACCGCTACACTAACCACCGGGGAGCTGTTTTTT
cdr3_aa: CASSENTATLTTGELFF

clone_size: few
d_call: .
j_call: TRBJ2-5
v_call: TRBV19
cdr3_nt: TGTGCCAGTAGTATAGGCGGGGACCCCAAGACCCAGTACTTC
cdr3_aa: CASSIGGDPKTQYF

clone_size: .
d_call: .
j_call: TRBJ2-3
v_call: TRBV11-2
cdr3_nt: TGTGCCAGCAGCCCGGACAAGAGGAGGATCCTCTTGGGCACAGATACGCAGTATTTT
cdr3_aa: CASSPDKRRILLGTDTQYF

clone_size: .
d_call: .
j_call: TRBJ1-4
v_call: TRBV4-1
cdr3_nt: TGCGCCAGCAGCCAAGGCCGAATGAGAGGCTACTTTAATGAAAAACTGTTTTTT
cdr3_aa: CASSQGRMRGYFNEKLFF

clone_size: .
d_call: .
j_call: TRBJ2-5
v_call: TRBV7-9
cdr3_nt: TGTGCCAGCAGCTTAGCGCTGGGGACTCCGGCGGGGGAGACCCAGTACTTC
cdr3_aa: CASSLALGTPAGETQYF

clone_size: .
d_call: .
j_call: TRBJ1-2
v_call: TRBV19
cdr3_nt: TGTGCCAGTAGCCCGGGACACCTGGGAGGCTACACCTTC
cdr3_aa: CASSPGHLGGYTF

clone_size: .
d_call: TRBD1
j_call: TRBJ2-3
v_call: TRBV5-1
cdr3_nt: TGCGCCAGCAGCTTGCAGACAGGGGGTAACACAGATACGCAGTATTTT
cdr3_aa: CASSLQTGGNTDTQYF

clone_size: .
d_call: .
j_call: TRBJ2-7
v_call: TRBV4-1
cdr3_nt: TGCGCCAGCAGCCAAGATGCGAGGGGTTCCTACGAGCAGTACTTC
cdr3_aa: CASSQDARGSYEQYF

clone_size: .
d_call: TRBD2
j_call: TRBJ2-7
v_call: TRBV2
cdr3_nt: TGTGCCAGCAGTAGGACTAGCGGGGTCTACGAGCAGTACTTC
cdr3_aa: CASSRTSGVYEQYF

clone_size: .
d_call: TRBD1
j_call: TRBJ2-4
v_call: TRBV4-3
cdr3_nt: TGCGCCAGCAGCCAAGATATAGGGACAGGGGCGGCCATTCAGTACTTC
cdr3_aa: CASSQDIGTGAAIQYF

clone_size: .
d_call: TRBD1
j_call: TRBJ2-1
v_call: TRBV4-1
cdr3_nt: TGCGCCAGCAGCCATGGACAGGCGGACAATGAGCAGTTCTTC
cdr3_aa: CASSHGQADNEQFF

clone_size: .
d_call: .
j_call: TRBJ1-2
v_call: TRBV2
cdr3_nt: TGTGCCAGCAGTGAACAGGACTATGGCTACACCTTC
cdr3_aa: CASSEQDYGYTF

clone_size: .
d_call: .
j_call: TRBJ1-1
v_call: TRBV5-1
cdr3_nt: TGCGCCAGCAGCTCTATACAGGTGGGGACTGAAGCTTTCTTT
cdr3_aa: CASSSIQVGTEAFF

clone_size: .
d_call: .
j_call: TRBJ1-1
v_call: TRBV5-6
cdr3_nt: TGTGCCAGCAGCGTAGGGAAGTACACTGAAGCTTTCTTT
cdr3_aa: CASSVGKYTEAFF

clone_size: .
d_call: .
j_call: TRBJ2-2
v_call: TRBV30
cdr3_nt: TGTGCCTGGAGCTCTGACACCGGGGAGCTGTTTTTT
cdr3_aa: CAWSSDTGELFF

clone_size: .
d_call: .
j_call: TRBJ1-1
v_call: TRBV30
cdr3_nt: TGTGCCTGGAGTGTAAGAGGGGGTGCTTTCTTT
cdr3_aa: CAWSVRGGAFF

clone_size: .
d_call: .
j_call: TRBJ1-2
v_call: TRBV25-1
cdr3_nt: TGTGCCAGCAGTGAATCCGACGCGAGGGGCTATGGCTACACCTTC
cdr3_aa: CASSESDARGYGYTF

clone_size: .
d_call: .
j_call: TRBJ2-7
v_call: TRBV7-8
cdr3_nt: TGTGCCAGCAGCCTTAGTGGGGACGGCGCCTACGAGCAGTACTTC
cdr3_aa: CASSLSGDGAYEQYF

clone_size: few
d_call: .
j_call: TRBJ2-7
v_call: TRBV27
cdr3_nt: TGTGCCAGCAGTTTTCGTCCCGGGCGAGCCTACGAGCAGTACTTC
cdr3_aa: CASSFRPGRAYEQYF

clone_size: .
d_call: TRBD1
j_call: TRBJ1-1
v_call: TRBV29-1
cdr3_nt: TGCAGCGTAAAAAGACAGGGGGCAAACACTGAAGCTTTCTTT
cdr3_aa: CSVKRQGANTEAFF

clone_size: once
d_call: TRBD1
j_call: TRBJ2-3
v_call: TRBV7-6
cdr3_nt: TGTGCCAGCAGCTTCCGGGACAGGGGTACAGATACGCAGTATTTT
cdr3_aa: CASSFRDRGTDTQYF

clone_size: .
d_call: .
j_call: TRBJ2-5
v_call: TRBV5-1
cdr3_nt: TGCGCCAGCAGCTTGATGATTTCACCACAAGAGACCCAGTACTTC
cdr3_aa: CASSLMISPQETQYF

clone_size: .
d_call: TRBD1
j_call: TRBJ1-1
v_call: TRBV5-1
cdr3_nt: TGCGCCAGCAGCTTGGGACAGGGGGCTGAAGCTTTCTTT
cdr3_aa: CASSLGQGAEAFF

clone_size: .
d_call: TRBD1
j_call: TRBJ2-6
v_call: TRBV10-3
cdr3_nt: TGTGCCATCAGTCCTCGGGAAGAACAGGGGTCGGCTGGGGCCAACGTCCTGACTTTC
cdr3_aa: CAISPREEQGSAGANVLTF

clone_size: .
d_call: .
j_call: TRBJ2-7
v_call: TRBV6-1
cdr3_nt: TGTGCCAGCCGTGGCATATCCTACGAGCAGTACTTC
cdr3_aa: CASRGISYEQYF

clone_size: .
d_call: .
j_call: TRBJ1-2
v_call: TRBV30
cdr3_nt: TGTGCCTGGAGTCGGACAAGTACTAACTATGGCTACACCTTC
cdr3_aa: CAWSRTSTNYGYTF

clone_size: .
d_call: TRBD1
j_call: TRBJ1-2
v_call: TRBV6-5
cdr3_nt: TGTGCCAGCAGTATACGGGACAGGCTTAGGAGTGGCTACACCTTC
cdr3_aa: CASSIRDRLRSGYTF

clone_size: .
d_call: .
j_call: TRBJ2-5
v_call: TRBV4-1
cdr3_nt: TGCGCCAGCAGCCAAGGTGACCGTGATTGGCCCCAAGAGACCCAGTACTTC
cdr3_aa: CASSQGDRDWPQETQYF

clone_size: .
d_call: TRBD1
j_call: TRBJ1-2
v_call: TRBV6-1
cdr3_nt: TGTGCCAGCAGTGAAGCGCTTCGACAGGGCGAGTACACCTTC
cdr3_aa: CASSEALRQGEYTF

clone_size: .
d_call: .
j_call: TRBJ1-4
v_call: TRBV7-6
cdr3_nt: TGTGCCAGCACACCAGGGCTTTTCGGGGTACGACCTGAAAAACTGTTTTTT
cdr3_aa: CASTPGLFGVRPEKLFF

clone_size: .
d_call: .
j_call: TRBJ1-2
v_call: TRBV7-2
cdr3_nt: TGTGCCAGCAGCTTACAGGGATACGGCTACACCTTC
cdr3_aa: CASSLQGYGYTF

clone_size: .
d_call: .
j_call: TRBJ1-5
v_call: TRBV20-1
cdr3_nt: TGCAGTGCTGGCCAGCCCCAGCATTTT
cdr3_aa: CSAGQPQHF

clone_size: .
d_call: .
j_call: TRBJ1-5
v_call: TRBV7-9
cdr3_nt: TGTGCCAGCAGCCCTCAGGGGAATCAGCCCCAGCATTTT
cdr3_aa: CASSPQGNQPQHF

clone_size: .
d_call: .
j_call: TRBJ1-1
v_call: TRBV7-8
cdr3_nt: TGTGCCAGCAGCGTTCAGAGGAACACTGAAGCTTTCTTT
cdr3_aa: CASSVQRNTEAFF

clone_size: few
d_call: TRBD1
j_call: TRBJ1-5
v_call: TRBV2
cdr3_nt: TGTGCCAGCAGCCCAAGACAGGGGCCGGGCAATCAGCCCCAGCATTTT
cdr3_aa: CASSPRQGPGNQPQHF

clone_size: .
d_call: TRBD2
j_call: TRBJ2-7
v_call: TRBV28
cdr3_nt: TGTGCCAGCAGTCCCCGAGACCCGGCGGGGAGGGCCGAATACAACGAGCAGTACTTC
cdr3_aa: CASSPRDPAGRAEYNEQYF